These T cell receptor beta chains were read from a single sample in a study of cytomegalovirus exposure and HLA in healthy donors. Libraries were prepared by immunoSEQ multiplex PCR; TCRdb keeps only in-frame clonotypes and omits some of them. The data contain roughly 150,000 clones, approximately 63% of them singletons. Sequenced sample: PBMCs. Every receptor here comes from a woman aged 60-70 years in good health and CMV-seropositive. Each CDR3 is given with its conserved first and last residue. The D gene is left open where the match is weak. The size entry is marked missing in some rows and otherwise reads once, few, many or a size class.

>TRBV28|NA|TRBJ1-1|NA
CASSPPGRTEAFF
TGTGCCAGCAGCCCCCCCGGGAGGACTGAAGCTTTCTTT
>TRBV28|NA|TRBJ2-3|TRBD1
CASQGAVIRTDTQYF
TGTGCCAGCCAGGGGGCAGTCATACGCACAGATACGCAGTATTTT
>TRBV28|NA|TRBJ1-5|NA
CASTGSGGNQPQHF
TGTGCCAGCACCGGCTCAGGGGGCAATCAGCCCCAGCATTTT
>TRBV19|NA|TRBJ2-5|NA
CASNWQRGETQYF
TGTGCCAGTAATTGGCAGAGAGGGGAGACCCAGTACTTC
>TRBV6-5|NA|TRBJ2-7|TRBD1
CASSFLRQGWAYEQYF
TGTGCCAGCAGTTTCCTAAGACAGGGGTGGGCCTACGAGCAGTACTTC
>TRBV29-1|NA|TRBJ1-1|NA
CSGGFNTEAFF
TGCAGCGGGGGCTTTAACACTGAAGCTTTCTTT
>TRBV2|NA|TRBJ2-2|TRBD1
CASSGRQGTRGELFF
TGTGCCAGCAGTGGACGACAGGGTACGAGAGGGGAGCTGTTTTTT
>TRBV27|medium-sized|TRBJ1-2|TRBD1
CASSLVSGGGYTF
TGTGCCAGCAGTTTAGTGTCAGGGGGTGGCTACACCTTC
>TRBV5-6|NA|TRBJ1-2|NA
CASTSRVPYGYTF
TGTGCCAGCACCAGCAGGGTTCCCTATGGCTACACCTTC
>TRBV7-3|NA|TRBJ2-3|NA
CASSPSWAIIHNGTDTQYF
TGTGCCAGCAGCCCATCATGGGCTATTATCCACAACGGCACAGATACGCAGTATTTT